The 9 T cell receptor beta chains given below trace back to one sample, sequenced in a study of CD8 T cells in ankylosing spondylitis. TCRdb fed the 5' RACE reads into MiXCR, producing one record per CDR3 protein. The data contain approximately 90,000 distinct CDR3 sequences, roughly 8.3% of them singletons. Source material: blood, either unsorted or a sorted T cell fraction (not recorded which). The receptors shown here come from a male donor with ankylosing spondylitis or in good health (not recorded which).

This clonotype was detected many times. The chain carries TRBV7-3 and TRBJ2-5; 14 nucleotides agree with TRBD2. CDR1 and CDR2 from the germline V gene are SGHTA and FQGTGA. J gave up 5 bases and V 4 bases, and 6 bases lay outside the gene matches. The CDR3 covers 16 residues. The CDR3 loop reads CASSSGTSGGWETQYF. The CDR3 bases are TGTGCCAGCAGCTCCGGGACTAGCGGGGGCTGGGAGACCCAGTACTTC.

This clonotype was observed at least ten times. The rearrangement uses TRBV10-3 and TRBJ2-7, with D perhaps TRBD2 (6 bases). Germline V gives CDR1 ENHRY, CDR2 SYGVKD. There are 13 residues in the CDR3. V was pared by 9 bases and J by 3 bases, with 15 bases between. The CDR3 protein is CAIRDSRDYEQYF. The CDR3 region has the DNA TGTGCCATTCGGGACTCTCGGGACTACGAGCAGTACTTC.

This clonotype is a singleton in its sample. V gene TRBV7-3 combines with J gene TRBJ1-1; 9 bases match TRBD1. The junction had 4 bases not matched to a gene; V was cut back by 5 bases and J by 3 bases. The germline CDR1 and CDR2 sequences are SGHTA and FQGTGA. There are 14 residues in the CDR3. The CDR3 DNA reads TGTGCCAGCAGCAAGGACAGGGGTCACACTGAAGCTTTCTTT. This gives the protein CASSKDRGHTEAFF.

This clonotype was found many times. The chain carries TRBV4-2 and TRBJ2-3; unclear D gene. With 0 bases removed from V and 0 bases from J, the gap between germline ends came to 7 bases. The CDR3 is made up of 15 amino acids. Germline V gene lookup returns CDR1 LGHNA and CDR2 YNFKEQ. In DNA form, the CDR3 reads TGTGCCAGCAGCCAAGAGGGGATTAGCACAGATACGCAGTATTTT. Its protein is CASSQEGISTDTQYF.

This clonotype occurred many times. The chain combines TRBV18 with TRBJ1-6; possible D gene TRBD1, 5 bases. The germline gives CDR1 KGHSH, CDR2 LQKENI. CDR3 length equals 16 residues. V gave up 4 bases and J gave up 10 bases, with 20 bases separating them. DNA for the CDR3: TGTGCCAGCTCACAAACCCGGGACGGCCTTATCTCACCCCTCCACTTT. It codes for CASSQTRDGLISPLHF.

This chain links TRBV5-1 with TRBJ2-5; either TRBD1 or TRBD2 may fit D (5 bases each). This CDR3 is built from 14 residues. Deletions cut 4 bases from V and 6 bases from J, with 16 bases between. The V gene's germline CDR1 is SGHRS and CDR2 YFSETQ. The CDR3 DNA reads TGCGCCAGCAGCCCCGATGGGGGTAAAAAGACCCAGTACTTC. It is translated as CASSPDGGKKTQYF.

This clonotype was observed at least ten times. CDR3 sequence reads: CASSDTSSGIEQYF. The CDR3 bases are TGTGCCAGCAGCGATACTTCTAGCGGGATCGAGCAGTACTTC. The gene calls are TRBV7-2 and TRBJ2-7; 9 bases fit TRBD2. CDR3 length equals 14 residues. The V gene end was trimmed by 5 bases and the J gene end by 6 bases; junction bases not matched to a gene: 8. The V gene's germline CDR1 is SGHTA and CDR2 FQGNSA.

This clonotype was picked up many times. This chain links TRBV27 with TRBJ2-3; maybe TRBD2 (6 bases). V lost 7 bases to trimming and J lost 2 bases, with 19 bases between them. This CDR3 comprises 16 residues. Looked up from germline, CDR1 is MNHEY and CDR2 is SMNVEV (reference sequence). For the CDR3, the DNA is TGTGCCAGCAAGAGAAGGAGCGGGCGGGACACAGATACGCAGTATTTT. Protein sequence: CASKRRSGRDTDTQYF.

This clonotype appeared many times. The chain has TRBV10-2 and TRBJ2-7; D unresolved. CDR1 and CDR2 (germline): WSHSY, SAAADI. The CDR3 extends over 12 amino acids. V was clipped by 5 bases and J by 9 bases, with 14 bases between them. This CDR3 reads CASSSSGFMQYF. The CDR3 nucleotides are TGCGCCAGCAGTTCTTCCGGGTTCATGCAGTACTTC.